This TCR beta chain derives from a study of blood T cell repertoires in COVID-19. At the level of the study: COVID-19 samples collected from the United States, Italy and Spain covered acute and convalescent phases. Sample material is recorded as cDNA or gDNA derived from T cells, B-cell-depleted T cells, or PBMCs.

Per the original methods: Reference gene primer amplification gave nucleated cell count estimates. Only in-frame clones appear in the TCRdb table, and some are missing; sequencing was by immunoSEQ multiplex PCR. V and J calls plus clone size are reproduced from that table; the DNA served to infer D and trimming. This table has about 99,000 clones, 84% appearing once. The germline V and J ends were trimmed by 1 base and 5 bases, with 9 bases remaining between them. CDR3 length equals 13 residues. This clonotype originated in a man aged 70 or older with active or convalescent COVID-19. Sequenced: peripheral blood. V is TRBV12-3 or TRBV12-4 and J is TRBJ2-7; a weak D match, TRBD1 (5 bases). The chain's CDR3 is CASSLEGKNEQYF. In DNA form, the CDR3 reads TGTGCCAGCAGTTTAGAGGGGAAAAACGAGCAGTACTTC.